This T cell receptor beta chain was captured in a study of vaccination effects on CD4 cells after COVID-19. As for the study in general: The post-vaccine samples were taken, at the median, 72 days after the second dose. Study-wide results and limits: Of the vaccine-induced clones from healthy vaccinees, merely 1 of 255 recognized common cold coronaviruses as well.

Details on this clone: As yet, its antigen is unknown.

The ViraFEST assay expanded antigen-specific CD4+ T cells with viral peptide pools before sequencing. At the end of 10 days of culture, CD4+ T cells were isolated. All participants had two doses of either the BNT162b2 or mRNA-1273 vaccine. The authors exchanged half the medium for IL-2 medium on days 3 and 7. Data came from immunoSEQ multiplex PCR; TCRdb stores just in-frame clones and leaves some out. The sample lists about 59,000 clones, 60% to 80% seen once, with roughly 2% in the top ten. The CDR3 loop spans 13 amino acids. Germline V gene lookup returns CDR1 DFQATT and CDR2 SNEGSKA (reference sequence). The V gene end was trimmed by 3 bases and the J gene end by 4 bases; junction bases not matched to a gene: 4.

The receptor's source is a human donor who received a COVID-19 vaccine. The chain recombines TRBV20-1 with TRBJ1-2; 8 bases are a match to TRBD1. The starting material was CD4+ T cells from PBMCs cultured with HCoV-OC43 spike peptides, obtained after COVID-19 vaccination. Specified subset: HCoV-OC43 spike overlapping peptide pool stimulation. As DNA, the CDR3 is TGCAGTGCTAGTAAAACAGGGGGCTATGGCTACACCTTC. Protein: CSASKTGGYGYTF.